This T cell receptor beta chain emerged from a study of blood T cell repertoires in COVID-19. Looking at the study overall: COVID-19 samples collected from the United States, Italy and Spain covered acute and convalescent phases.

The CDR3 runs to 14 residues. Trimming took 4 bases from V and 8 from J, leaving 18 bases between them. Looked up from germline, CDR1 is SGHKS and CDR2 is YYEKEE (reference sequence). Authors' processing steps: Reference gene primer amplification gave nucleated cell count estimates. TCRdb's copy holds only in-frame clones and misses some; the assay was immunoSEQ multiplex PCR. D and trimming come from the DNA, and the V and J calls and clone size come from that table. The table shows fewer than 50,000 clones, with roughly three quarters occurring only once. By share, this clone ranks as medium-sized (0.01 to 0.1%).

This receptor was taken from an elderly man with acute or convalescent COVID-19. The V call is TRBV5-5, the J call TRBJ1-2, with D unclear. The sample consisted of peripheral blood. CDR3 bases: TGTGCCAGCAGCCCAGCGGCAGGTCGGACGGGCTACACCTTC. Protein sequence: CASSPAAGRTGYTF.